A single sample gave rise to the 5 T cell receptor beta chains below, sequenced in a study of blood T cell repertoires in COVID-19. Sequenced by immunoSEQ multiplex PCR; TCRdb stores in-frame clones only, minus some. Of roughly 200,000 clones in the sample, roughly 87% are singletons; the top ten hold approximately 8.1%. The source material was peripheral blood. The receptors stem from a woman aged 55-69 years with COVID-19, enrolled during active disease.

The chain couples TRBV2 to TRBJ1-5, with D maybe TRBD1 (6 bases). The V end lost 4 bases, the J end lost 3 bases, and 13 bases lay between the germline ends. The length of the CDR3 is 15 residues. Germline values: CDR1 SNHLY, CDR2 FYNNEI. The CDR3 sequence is CASSGTAKINQPQHF. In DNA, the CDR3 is TGTGCCAGCAGTGGGACAGCAAAGATCAATCAGCCCCAGCATTTT.

CDR3 nucleotides: TGTGCCAGCAGCATGAGACAGGATATATACAATGAGCAGTTCTTC. Protein: CASSMRQDIYNEQFF. The chain combines TRBV9 with TRBJ2-1; weak D call: TRBD1 (6 bases). V lost 4 bases to trimming and J lost 4 bases, with 15 bases between them. Germline lookup yields CDR1 SGDLS and CDR2 YYNGEE. This CDR3 is 15 amino acids long.

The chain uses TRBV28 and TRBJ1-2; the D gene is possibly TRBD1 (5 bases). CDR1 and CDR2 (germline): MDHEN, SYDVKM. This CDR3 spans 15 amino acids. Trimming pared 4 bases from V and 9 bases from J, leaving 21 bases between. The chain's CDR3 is CASSYPGGANTRYTF. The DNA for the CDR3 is TGTGCCAGCAGTTATCCGGGAGGGGCGAATACCCGCTACACCTTC.

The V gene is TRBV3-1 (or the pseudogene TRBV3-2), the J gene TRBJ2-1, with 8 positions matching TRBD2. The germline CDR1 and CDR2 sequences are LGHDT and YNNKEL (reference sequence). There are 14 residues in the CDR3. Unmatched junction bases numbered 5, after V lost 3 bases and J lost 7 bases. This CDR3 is CASSQRAGANEQFF. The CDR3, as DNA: TGTGCCAGCAGCCAGAGAGCGGGAGCTAATGAGCAGTTCTTC.

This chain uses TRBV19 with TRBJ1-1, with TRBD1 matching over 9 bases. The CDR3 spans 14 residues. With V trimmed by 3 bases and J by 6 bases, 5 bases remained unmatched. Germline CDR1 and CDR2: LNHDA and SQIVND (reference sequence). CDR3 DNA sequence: TGTGCCAGTAGTATCTTGACAGGGGGGTCTGAAGCTTTCTTT. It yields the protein CASSILTGGSEAFF.